The source of this T cell receptor (beta chain) is a study of Ad26.COV2.S vaccination and SARS-CoV-2 variants. The CDR3 runs 12 residues. V was shortened by 5 bases and J by 5 bases, with 11 bases between the two germline ends. The germline V gene has CDR1 SGHKS and CDR2 YYEKEE (reference sequence). Regarding this clone: The antigen remains unidentified.

Specified treatment: some 20 received Ad26.COV2.S at low or high dose, single or two shots; about five received placebo; per-sample allocation not given. On day 63 after the first injection, vaccine and placebo recipients gave samples. The shot given was an Ad26 vector that makes Wuhan-strain SARS-CoV-2 spike. The method was immunoSEQ multiplex PCR; TCRdb's version includes in-frame clones alone and lacks a portion of them. The table lists 300,000 to 500,000 clones, 80% to 90% of them singletons. The study, taken as a whole, reports: From the TCR breadth and depth analyses, total T cell responses may have been underestimated.

Sample: peripheral blood, taken in a trial of Ad26.COV2.S vaccine versus placebo. The gene calls are TRBV5-5 and TRBJ2-7; D remains unclear. The clonotype originates from a person between 18 and 65 years old who received the Ad26.COV2.S COVID-19 vaccine or a placebo. For the CDR3, the DNA is TGTGCCAGCAGTCCCTCGGGTGACGAGCAGTACTTC. Translated: CASSPSGDEQYF.